This T cell receptor beta chain came from a study of spatial heterogeneity in lung cancer. This sample's time point: sample taken at primary tumor resection. Material for sequencing was whole RNA from tumor, nontumor lung or frozen PBMC, left unsorted. This CDR3 has 14 residues. The V gene lost 3 bases and the J gene lost 6 bases, with 12 bases spanning the gap. Germline V lookup: CDR1 MDHEN, CDR2 SYDVKM. Each molecule of TCR cDNA was tagged with one unique molecular identifier. TCRdb re-called the 5' RACE reads through MiXCR, storing one row per CDR3 protein. The sample shows about 23,000 distinct CDR3 sequences, 4% to 6% of them seen only once.

V usage is TRBV28 and J usage is TRBJ1-5, with a weak D call TRBD1 (5 bases). This sequence originates from a male donor with early-stage non-small cell lung cancer. Sequenced here: PBMCs, sampled at surgery. CDR3 nucleotides: TGTGCCAGCAGTTTGGGGCAGGGCACTCAGCCCCAGCATTTT. Amino acid sequence: CASSLGQGTQPQHF.